This T cell receptor (beta chain) is drawn from a study of cytomegalovirus exposure and HLA in healthy donors. In the study overall: Some 85 million unique TCRs, all from HLA-typed donors, were included in an early release of the data.

Study-level findings and limits: Accurate predictions that matched the HLA-A and HLA-B alleles of most subjects were reportedly made from TCR beta sequences. A later examination showed that TCR association rates differed by HLA locus, with DRB1 most and HLA-C fewest.

This clone was seen only once. Its cognate antigen is unknown. Amplification used 60 Vbeta primers and 13 Jbeta primers. Some clones are missing from TCRdb's copy, which holds only in-frame ones; the method was immunoSEQ multiplex PCR. The data contain fewer than 200,000 clones, around 81% of them seen just once; the ten biggest clones take up around 2.2%. The sequence was obtained from a woman between 25 and 40 years old in good health and CMV-seronegative. Sequencing used PBMCs.

The CDR3 DNA reads TGTGCCAGCAGCTTAGAGGGTAGGGGGTGGGAGTACTTTTACGAGCAGTACTTC. Residues: CASSLEGRGWEYFYEQYF. The chain links TRBV7-2 to TRBJ2-7; TRBD1 is a possible D gene (6 bases). Per germline, CDR1 SGHTA and CDR2 FQGNSA. This CDR3 spans 18 amino acids. Trimming removed 1 base at V and 4 bases at J, with 23 bases between.